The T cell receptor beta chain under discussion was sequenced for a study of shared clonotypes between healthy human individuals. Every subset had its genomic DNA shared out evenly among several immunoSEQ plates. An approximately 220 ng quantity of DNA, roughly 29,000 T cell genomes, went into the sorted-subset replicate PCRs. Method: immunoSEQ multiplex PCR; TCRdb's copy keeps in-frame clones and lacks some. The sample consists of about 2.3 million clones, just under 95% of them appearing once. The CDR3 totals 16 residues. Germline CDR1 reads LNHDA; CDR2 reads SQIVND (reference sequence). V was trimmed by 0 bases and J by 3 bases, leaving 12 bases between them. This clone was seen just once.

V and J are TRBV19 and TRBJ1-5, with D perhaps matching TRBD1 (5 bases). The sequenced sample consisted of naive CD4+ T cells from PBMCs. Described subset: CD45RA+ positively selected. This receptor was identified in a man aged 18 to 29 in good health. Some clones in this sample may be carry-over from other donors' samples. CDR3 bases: TGTGCCAGTAGTATAGATCACCAGGGATCCAATCAGCCCCAGCATTTT. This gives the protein CASSIDHQGSNQPQHF.